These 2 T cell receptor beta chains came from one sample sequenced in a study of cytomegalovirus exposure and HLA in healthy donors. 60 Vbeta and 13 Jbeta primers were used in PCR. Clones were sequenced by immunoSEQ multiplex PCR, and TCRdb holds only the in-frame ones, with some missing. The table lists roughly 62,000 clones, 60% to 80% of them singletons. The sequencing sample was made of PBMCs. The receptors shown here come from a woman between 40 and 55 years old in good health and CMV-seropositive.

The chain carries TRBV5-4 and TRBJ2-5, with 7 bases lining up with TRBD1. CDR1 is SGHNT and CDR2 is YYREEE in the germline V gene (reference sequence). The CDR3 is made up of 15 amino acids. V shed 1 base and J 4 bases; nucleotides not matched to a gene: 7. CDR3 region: CASSLFRRDRETQYF. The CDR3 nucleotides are TGTGCCAGCAGCTTGTTCCGCAGGGACAGAGAGACCCAGTACTTC.

Here the CDR3 reads CASSSLRGNGYTF. CDR3 nucleotides: TGTGCCAGCAGCTCTCTCAGGGGGAATGGCTACACCTTC. The chain links TRBV7-9 to TRBJ1-2, with 7 bases lining up with TRBD1. This CDR3 spans 13 amino acids. Looked up from germline, CDR1 is SEHNR and CDR2 is FQNEAQ (reference sequence). After removal of 4 bases from V and 6 bases from J, the junction contained 5 bases not matched to a gene.